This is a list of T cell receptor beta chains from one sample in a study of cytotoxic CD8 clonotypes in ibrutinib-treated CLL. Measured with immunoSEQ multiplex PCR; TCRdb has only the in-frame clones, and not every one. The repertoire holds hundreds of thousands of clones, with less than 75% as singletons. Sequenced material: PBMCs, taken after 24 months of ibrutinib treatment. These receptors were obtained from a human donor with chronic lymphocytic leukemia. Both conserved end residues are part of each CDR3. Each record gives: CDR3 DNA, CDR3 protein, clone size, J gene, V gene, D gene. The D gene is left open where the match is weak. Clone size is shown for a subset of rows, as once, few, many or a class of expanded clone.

DNA: TGTGCCAGCAGTTTCCGGGGGGGGGCCCACGAGCAGTACTTC
CDR3: CASSFRGGAHEQYF
size: few
J: TRBJ2-7
V: TRBV27
D: TRBD2

DNA: TGTGCCAGCAGCTTGGAGGGTGGGGAGCTTCAAACCCAGTACTTC
CDR3: CASSLEGGELQTQYF
size: -
J: TRBJ2-5
V: TRBV5-8
D: -

DNA: TGTGCCAGCAGTTCAGGGACTGGAGACACCGGGGAGCTGTTTTTT
CDR3: CASSSGTGDTGELFF
size: -
J: TRBJ2-2
V: TRBV27
D: -

DNA: TGCAGCGTTGTGCTAGCGGGAGGCAAAGTCAATGAGCAGTTCTTC
CDR3: CSVVLAGGKVNEQFF
size: few
J: TRBJ2-1
V: TRBV29-1
D: TRBD2

DNA: TGTGCCAGCAGCTTGCAAGCGGGAGAAGAGACCCAGTACTTC
CDR3: CASSLQAGEETQYF
size: -
J: TRBJ2-5
V: TRBV5-4
D: TRBD2

DNA: TGCGCCAGCAGCCAAGAGTCTAGCGCTTTTGATACGCAGTATTTT
CDR3: CASSQESSAFDTQYF
size: -
J: TRBJ2-3
V: TRBV4-3
D: -

DNA: TGTGCCAGCAGCGTAGGTGTTAGCGGGAGGGAGGAGCAGTACTTC
CDR3: CASSVGVSGREEQYF
size: -
J: TRBJ2-7
V: TRBV9
D: TRBD2

DNA: TGCGCCAGCAGCTTGTTGGCGGGACACACCGGGGAGCTGTTTTTT
CDR3: CASSLLAGHTGELFF
size: -
J: TRBJ2-2
V: TRBV5-1
D: -

DNA: TGTGCCAGCAGCGTAGAAGGGCTTGGAGGGTACAATGAGCAGTTCTTC
CDR3: CASSVEGLGGYNEQFF
size: -
J: TRBJ2-1
V: TRBV9
D: -

DNA: TGTGCCAGCAGCCCTGGACTACAGAGCCTCCCACGGCAAGAGACCCAGTACTTC
CDR3: CASSPGLQSLPRQETQYF
size: -
J: TRBJ2-5
V: TRBV4-2
D: -

DNA: TGCAGCGTTGAATTCCTAGCGGGAGGTTCCTACGAGCAGTACTTC
CDR3: CSVEFLAGGSYEQYF
size: -
J: TRBJ2-7
V: TRBV29-1
D: TRBD2

DNA: TGTGCCAGCTCACCGTCGTCCCGGGACAGAACCCTGACCTCCAAAAACATTCAGTACTTC
CDR3: CASSPSSRDRTLTSKNIQYF
size: -
J: TRBJ2-4
V: TRBV18
D: TRBD1

DNA: TGTGCCAGCAGTTACTCGGCAGTATTCTACGAGCAGTACTTC
CDR3: CASSYSAVFYEQYF
size: few
J: TRBJ2-7
V: TRBV6-5
D: -

DNA: TGCAGCGTTGGACCGAGCTACGAGCAGTACTTC
CDR3: CSVGPSYEQYF
size: few
J: TRBJ2-7
V: TRBV29-1
D: -

DNA: TGCGCCAGCAGCGGTTCAGGGAGGAACACTGAAGCTTTCTTT
CDR3: CASSGSGRNTEAFF
size: -
J: TRBJ1-1
V: TRBV5-1
D: -

DNA: TGCAGCGTTGGGGTTGCAGATACGCAGTATTTT
CDR3: CSVGVADTQYF
size: -
J: TRBJ2-3
V: TRBV29-1
D: -

DNA: TGTGCCATTGTGGTTACCGGGGAGCTGTTTTTT
CDR3: CAIVVTGELFF
size: -
J: TRBJ2-2
V: TRBV6-6
D: -

DNA: TGTGCCTGGCTCTCGACTAGCGGGTTTAACGAGCAGTACTTC
CDR3: CAWLSTSGFNEQYF
size: -
J: TRBJ2-7
V: TRBV30
D: TRBD2

DNA: TGTGCCAGCAGCGGTAGCTGGGAGGGAACCTACAATGAGCAGTTCTTC
CDR3: CASSGSWEGTYNEQFF
size: -
J: TRBJ2-1
V: TRBV9
D: TRBD2

DNA: TGTGCCAGCAGCTTTGGGCCGGAGCAGTACTTC
CDR3: CASSFGPEQYF
size: -
J: TRBJ2-7
V: TRBV5-4
D: -

DNA: TGTGCCAGCAGTTTTCAGGGGGCGCGTGAAAAACTGTTTTTT
CDR3: CASSFQGAREKLFF
size: -
J: TRBJ1-4
V: TRBV28
D: TRBD1

DNA: TGTGCCAGTAGTACCGACAGGGGCCCCTACGAGCAGTACTTC
CDR3: CASSTDRGPYEQYF
size: few
J: TRBJ2-7
V: TRBV19
D: TRBD1

DNA: TGTGCCAGCAGCTTAGGGGGTTATGGCAATCAGCCCCAGCATTTT
CDR3: CASSLGGYGNQPQHF
size: few
J: TRBJ1-5
V: TRBV11-2
D: -

DNA: TGTGCCAGCAGGAGGGACAGGGTCGGAGAGACCCAGTACTTC
CDR3: CASRRDRVGETQYF
size: -
J: TRBJ2-5
V: TRBV6-5
D: TRBD1

DNA: TGTGCCAGCAGTTACTTCGGGACTAGCGGGAGGGACGAGCAGTACTTC
CDR3: CASSYFGTSGRDEQYF
size: few
J: TRBJ2-7
V: TRBV6-5
D: TRBD2

DNA: TGTGCCAGCAGCAAAGGACAGGGGGAAACCTACGAGCAGTACTTC
CDR3: CASSKGQGETYEQYF
size: -
J: TRBJ2-7
V: TRBV9
D: TRBD1

DNA: TGTGCCAGCAGTCCCCTGAGCGGGAGGGGCACAGATACGCAGTATTTT
CDR3: CASSPLSGRGTDTQYF
size: -
J: TRBJ2-3
V: TRBV2
D: TRBD2

DNA: TGTGCCAGCAGCTTAGTATCTTTAATAAACGGCCGAGCCAAAAACATTCAGTACTTC
CDR3: CASSLVSLINGRAKNIQYF
size: -
J: TRBJ2-4
V: TRBV11-2
D: -

DNA: TGTGCCAGCAGCTTAGTGAGGGGAGGCACAGATACGCAGTATTTT
CDR3: CASSLVRGGTDTQYF
size: few
J: TRBJ2-3
V: TRBV7-6
D: -

DNA: TGTGCCAGCAGTGAACCCCCCTATAGCGGGAGCACAGATACGCAGTATTTT
CDR3: CASSEPPYSGSTDTQYF
size: -
J: TRBJ2-3
V: TRBV25-1
D: TRBD2

DNA: TGTGCCAGTAGTATGAGGGATCACGGCTACACCTTC
CDR3: CASSMRDHGYTF
size: few
J: TRBJ1-2
V: TRBV19
D: -

DNA: TGTGCCAGCAGCTTAGGGACAGGGCGCAATCAGCCCCAGCATTTT
CDR3: CASSLGTGRNQPQHF
size: -
J: TRBJ1-5
V: TRBV13
D: TRBD1

DNA: TGCAGCGTTGCGGCAGGTCACAATGAGCAGTTCTTC
CDR3: CSVAAGHNEQFF
size: -
J: TRBJ2-1
V: TRBV29-1
D: -

DNA: TGTGCCAGTAGACCGTTGGGGGGTGAGGAGACCCAGTACTTC
CDR3: CASRPLGGEETQYF
size: -
J: TRBJ2-5
V: TRBV19
D: -

DNA: TGTGCCAGCAGTTGGTCTGGGACAGGGGAAGAGACCCAGTACTTC
CDR3: CASSWSGTGEETQYF
size: few
J: TRBJ2-5
V: TRBV6-5
D: TRBD1

DNA: TGTGCCAGCAGCGTAGCGGACAGAGAGACCCAGTACTTC
CDR3: CASSVADRETQYF
size: once
J: TRBJ2-5
V: TRBV9
D: -

DNA: TGCGCCAGCAGCTCCGGCCGGTACGAGCAGTACTTC
CDR3: CASSSGRYEQYF
size: few
J: TRBJ2-7
V: TRBV5-1
D: -

DNA: TGTGCCAGTAGTATGACGGACAATCAGCCCCAGCATTTT
CDR3: CASSMTDNQPQHF
size: -
J: TRBJ1-5
V: TRBV19
D: -

DNA: TGTGCCAGCAGCTTAATGACCTCCCGGGAGACCCAGTACTTC
CDR3: CASSLMTSRETQYF
size: -
J: TRBJ2-5
V: TRBV11-2
D: -

DNA: TGTGCCATCAGTGAGTCGGGGCCCTGGGGCGGCTACACCTTC
CDR3: CAISESGPWGGYTF
size: few
J: TRBJ1-2
V: TRBV10-3
D: -

DNA: TGTGCCAGCAGTAGACAGGGGGCGGCTCTCGATGAGCAGTTCTTC
CDR3: CASSRQGAALDEQFF
size: -
J: TRBJ2-1
V: TRBV2
D: TRBD1

DNA: TGTGCCAGCTCCCCCGGCGGGACATACAATGAGCAGTTCTTC
CDR3: CASSPGGTYNEQFF
size: few
J: TRBJ2-1
V: TRBV7-2
D: -

DNA: TGCGCCAGCAGCCAAGATGGGACGTCCTACGAGCAGTACTTC
CDR3: CASSQDGTSYEQYF
size: -
J: TRBJ2-7
V: TRBV4-3
D: -

DNA: TGTGCCAGCAGCAAAGGGGACAGGGGTTCCAATCAGCCCCAGCATTTT
CDR3: CASSKGDRGSNQPQHF
size: few
J: TRBJ1-5
V: TRBV7-2
D: TRBD1

DNA: TGTGCCTGGAGGACAGGGTCCAATCAGCCCCAGCATTTT
CDR3: CAWRTGSNQPQHF
size: once
J: TRBJ1-5
V: TRBV30
D: TRBD1

DNA: TGCGCCAGCAGCCCGACCAAGCGGGGAGGGCTAGGTCTGGTCAATGAGCAGTTCTTC
CDR3: CASSPTKRGGLGLVNEQFF
size: -
J: TRBJ2-1
V: TRBV5-1
D: TRBD2

DNA: TGTGCCAGCAGCTTAATAGGGGAGGTCCAAGAGACCCAGTACTTC
CDR3: CASSLIGEVQETQYF
size: -
J: TRBJ2-5
V: TRBV7-9
D: -

DNA: TGCAGCGTTGACACCGGGACTAGCGGACAAGGCGAGCAGTACTTC
CDR3: CSVDTGTSGQGEQYF
size: -
J: TRBJ2-7
V: TRBV29-1
D: TRBD2

DNA: TGTGCCAGCAGTTCCGGACTCCCCGGTGGGGAGCAGTTCTTC
CDR3: CASSSGLPGGEQFF
size: -
J: TRBJ2-1
V: TRBV28
D: -

DNA: TGTGCCAGCAGGTCTCATGGAAACACCATATATTTT
CDR3: CASRSHGNTIYF
size: once
J: TRBJ1-3
V: TRBV6-5
D: -

DNA: TGCGCCAGCAAGACAGGGGATCGGGGTACGCAGTATTTT
CDR3: CASKTGDRGTQYF
size: -
J: TRBJ2-3
V: TRBV5-1
D: TRBD1

DNA: TGTGCCTGGAGTCGGATGGGGGGCGAGACCCAGTACTTC
CDR3: CAWSRMGGETQYF
size: -
J: TRBJ2-5
V: TRBV30
D: -

DNA: TGTGCCATCGCCGGACTAGCGGGAGCTATCCCCGGGGAGCTGTTTTTT
CDR3: CAIAGLAGAIPGELFF
size: -
J: TRBJ2-2
V: TRBV10-3
D: TRBD2